Below, 19 T cell receptor beta chains from the same sample are listed, as sequenced in a study of shared clonotypes between healthy human individuals. The assay was immunoSEQ multiplex PCR, and TCRdb's table has in-frame clones only and misses some. The sample records some 2 million clones, 85% to 95% being singletons. The sample was naive CD4+ T cells sorted from blood. Described subset: CD45RA+ positively selected. Receptor source: a man between 18 and 35 years old in good health.

The V and J genes are TRBV9 and TRBJ1-1, with TRBD1 identical over 10 bases. The CDR3 extends over 18 amino acids. With V trimmed by 0 bases and J by 4 bases, 12 bases remained unmatched. Germline-derived CDR1 and CDR2 are SGDLS and YYNGEE. CDR3 in amino acids: CASSVVGTGVNWPTEAFF. The CDR3 DNA sequence: TGTGCCAGCAGCGTAGTCGGGACAGGGGTGAATTGGCCCACTGAAGCTTTCTTT.

The genes are TRBV5-4 and TRBJ2-3; 10 nucleotides align to TRBD2. Unmatched junction bases numbered 12, after V lost 3 bases and J lost 8 bases. The germline CDR1 and CDR2 sequences are SGHNT and YYREEE (reference sequence). CDR3 length equals 16 residues. CDR3 protein: CASSSRASGSTGTQYF. In nucleotides, the CDR3 is TGTGCCAGCAGCTCCCGGGCTAGCGGGAGTACCGGTACGCAGTATTTT.

Concerning this clone: Other DNA sequences within the sample encode an identical CDR3. V usage is TRBV11-2 and J usage is TRBJ2-3; D not resolved. The V end was cut by 0 bases, the J end by 3 bases, with 1 base between. The V gene's germline CDR1 is SGHAT and CDR2 FQNNGV. The CDR3 consists of 12 residues. CDR3 protein: CASSLETDTQYF. In nucleotides, the CDR3 is TGTGCCAGCAGCTTAGAAACAGATACGCAGTATTTT.

This chain uses TRBV7-9 with TRBJ2-7; a possible D gene is TRBD2 (5 bases). The germline V and J ends were trimmed by 2 bases and 1 base, with 15 bases remaining between them. The CDR3 covers 16 residues. CDR1 and CDR2 (germline): SEHNR, FQNEAQ (reference sequence). The CDR3 loop reads CASSLTRPAESYEQYF. The CDR3, as DNA: TGTGCCAGCAGCTTAACTCGGCCAGCGGAATCCTACGAGCAGTACTTC.

On this clone: A much more abundant neighbour one base away suggests this may be a read error. The CDR3 nucleotides read TGTGCCTGGAGAGGGCAGAGCCACGAGCAGTACTTC. It is translated as CAWRGQSHEQYF. This sequence joins TRBV30 and TRBJ2-7; unclear D gene. CDR3 length equals 12 residues. Germline V CDR1 and CDR2: GTSNPN, SVGIG (reference sequence). The V end was cut by 3 bases, the J end by 5 bases, with 11 bases between.

The chain combines TRBV5-1 with TRBJ1-4; TRBD1 is a possible D gene (5 bases). The CDR3 length is 14 residues. Between the trimmed V and J ends, which lost 5 bases and 3 bases, there was a span of 11 bases. Germline values: CDR1 SGHRS, CDR2 YFSETQ. CDR3 coding DNA: TGCGCCAGCAGGGAGGGACCCTCTAATGAAAAACTGTTTTTT. Translated: CASREGPSNEKLFF.

For this clone: Other DNA sequences from this sample encode an identical CDR3 as well. The V and J genes are TRBV30 and TRBJ1-6, with unresolved D. CDR1 is GTSNPN, CDR2 SVGIG, per germline (reference sequence). CDR3 length: 14 residues. V was shortened by 3 bases and J by 0 bases, with 6 bases between the two germline ends. This CDR3 is CAWRGSSYNSPLHF. The CDR3 nucleotides are TGTGCCTGGAGAGGTAGCTCCTATAATTCACCCCTCCACTTT.

The chain has TRBV5-4 and TRBJ2-5; 9 nucleotides line up with TRBD2. Germline V gene lookup returns CDR1 SGHNT and CDR2 YYREEE (reference sequence). The length of the CDR3 is 15 residues. The V gene end was trimmed by 4 bases and the J gene end by 4 bases; junction bases not matched to a gene: 8. The CDR3 nucleotides are TGTGCCAGCAGCGGCACAGCGGGAGGAGGAGAGACCCAGTACTTC. Translation: CASSGTAGGGETQYF.

This clone was recorded once. V is TRBV18 and J is TRBJ1-2; D is uncertain. The CDR3 runs to 15 residues. V was clipped by 3 bases and J by 2 bases, with 13 bases between them. Germline values: CDR1 KGHSH, CDR2 LQKENI. CDR3 in amino acids: CASSPGGSVNYGYTF. The CDR3 nucleotides are TGTGCCAGCTCACCGGGCGGTAGTGTCAACTATGGCTACACCTTC. The full variable domain, completed using reference TRBV18 and TRBJ1-2, is NAGVMQNPRHLVRRRGQEARLRCSPMKGHSHVYWYRQLPEEGLKFMVYLQKENIIDESGMPKERFSAEFPKEGPSILRIQQVVRGDSAAYFCASSPGGSVNYGYTFGSGTRLTVV.

Concerning this clone itself: This sample also contains other DNA sequences that code for the same CDR3. V usage is TRBV2 and J usage is TRBJ1-1; no clear D gene. This CDR3 is 13 amino acids long. V lost 4 bases to trimming and J lost 0 bases, with 6 bases between them. CDR1 is SNHLY, CDR2 FYNNEI, per germline. CDR3 protein: CASSVGMNTEAFF. The CDR3 DNA reads TGTGCCAGCAGTGTGGGAATGAACACTGAAGCTTTCTTT.

The V gene is TRBV12-5, the J gene TRBJ2-3; D perhaps matches TRBD2 (5 bases). V gave up 3 bases and J gave up 0 bases, with 10 bases separating them. The length of the CDR3 is 15 residues. Germline lookup yields CDR1 LGHNT and CDR2 FRNRAP. CDR3 in amino acids: CASGFGGSSTDTQYF. The CDR3 DNA sequence: TGTGCTAGTGGTTTTGGAGGTTCTAGCACAGATACGCAGTATTTT.

The rearrangement links TRBV15 to TRBJ1-3, with 8 bases fitting TRBD1. Trimming took 8 bases from V and 1 from J; bases not matched to a gene: 10. The CDR3 length is 16 residues. In germline, CDR1 is LNHNV, CDR2 YYDKDF (reference sequence). The CDR3 loop is CATSRQGAASGNTIYF. CDR3 coding DNA: TGTGCCACCTCGAGGCAGGGGGCGGCTTCTGGAAACACCATATATTTT.

The chain carries TRBV30 and TRBJ2-7; D gene uncertain. The CDR3 has 15 residues. Trimming took 0 bases from V and 0 from J, leaving 12 bases between them. CDR1 and CDR2 (germline): GTSNPN, SVGIG (reference sequence). CDR3 amino acids: CAWSVRGSNSYEQYF. The CDR3 region has the DNA TGTGCCTGGAGTGTACGTGGGTCCAACTCCTACGAGCAGTACTTC. Based on the CDR3 plus reference TRBV30 and TRBJ2-7, the full variable domain is SQTIHQWPATLVQPVGSPLSLECTVEGTSNPNLYWYRQAAGRGLQLLFYSVGIGQISSEVPQNLSASRPQDRQFILSSKKLLLSDSGFYLCAWSVRGSNSYEQYFGPGTRLTVT.

CDR3 amino acids: CASSRPGEGKNEQYF. CDR3 nucleotide sequence: TGTGCCAGCAGCCGGCCGGGGGAGGGGAAGAACGAGCAGTACTTC. This sequence joins TRBV6-6 and TRBJ2-7, with 7 bases fitting TRBD2. CDR3 length: 15 amino acids. Germline V gene data show CDR1 as MNHNY and CDR2 as SVGAGI (reference sequence). V shed 6 bases and J 5 bases; nucleotides not matched to a gene: 13.

This chain connects TRBV12-5 to TRBJ2-1; no clear D gene. CDR1 is LGHNT, CDR2 FRNRAP, per germline. With 0 bases removed from V and 0 bases from J, the gap between germline ends came to 15 bases. The length of the CDR3 is 18 residues. The chain's CDR3 is CASGLVLETLSSYNEQFF. For the CDR3, the DNA is TGTGCTAGTGGTTTGGTACTTGAAACTCTTAGCTCCTACAATGAGCAGTTCTTC.

The chain links TRBV5-1 to TRBJ1-1; no reliable D call. V was cut by 5 bases and J by 0 bases, with 14 bases left in between. This CDR3 spans 15 amino acids. Germline-derived CDR1 and CDR2 are SGHRS and YFSETQ. The CDR3 DNA reads TGCGCCAGCAGAAATCCAGGACGGTTGAACACTGAAGCTTTCTTT. It translates to CASRNPGRLNTEAFF.

In DNA form, the CDR3 reads TGTGCCAGCCGGACACCCTCGGGTGCACCCCTCCACTTT. This codes for CASRTPSGAPLHF. V gene TRBV27 combines with J gene TRBJ1-6; weak D call: TRBD1 (5 bases). The CDR3 runs to 13 residues. CDR1 and CDR2 (germline): MNHEY, SMNVEV (reference sequence). The V and J ends lost 8 bases and 11 bases respectively, with 16 bases between them.

The chain joins TRBV5-1 to TRBJ1-4, with no clear D. Germline CDR1 SGHRS, CDR2 YFSETQ. With 4 bases removed from V and 8 bases from J, the gap between germline ends came to 27 bases. The CDR3 length is 18 residues. For the CDR3, the DNA is TGCGCCAGCAGCCATGGCGCCTTACAATCCGGTTCGGGCGAAAAACTGTTTTTT. This gives the protein CASSHGALQSGSGEKLFF.

The chain uses TRBV29-1 and TRBJ2-3, with D maybe TRBD1 (6 bases). V gave up 4 bases and J gave up 5 bases, with 16 bases separating them. Germline V gene sequence: CDR1 SQVTM, CDR2 ANQGSEA. This CDR3 spans 14 amino acids. For the CDR3, the DNA is TGCAGCGTTGCGGTGGGGACATTTCGAGATACGCAGTATTTT. Its protein product is CSVAVGTFRDTQYF.